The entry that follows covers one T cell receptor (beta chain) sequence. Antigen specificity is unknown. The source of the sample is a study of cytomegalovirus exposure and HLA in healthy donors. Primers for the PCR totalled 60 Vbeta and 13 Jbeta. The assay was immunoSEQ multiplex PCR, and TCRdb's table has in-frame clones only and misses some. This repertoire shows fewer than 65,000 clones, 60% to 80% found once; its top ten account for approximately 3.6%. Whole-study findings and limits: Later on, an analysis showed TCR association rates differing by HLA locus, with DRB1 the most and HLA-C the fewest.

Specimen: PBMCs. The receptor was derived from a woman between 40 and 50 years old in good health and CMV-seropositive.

In nucleotides, the CDR3 is TGCGCCAGCAGTCAATTTGTCCCAAAAAACATTCAGTACTTC. Protein product: CASSQFVPKNIQYF. The chain is built from TRBV23-1 and TRBJ2-4; no reliable D call. TRBV23-1 is treated as an ORF (open reading frame) with a function not yet certain. The germline V and J ends were trimmed by 1 base and 4 bases, with 8 bases remaining between them. This CDR3 region has 14 residues.